This TCR beta chain was observed in a study of cytomegalovirus exposure and HLA in healthy donors. Overall study context: There were around 100 million unique TCR beta sequences, drawn from approximately 180 million T cells, in an earlier analysis. Overall study results and limits: Excluded were some V segments that proved indistinguishable, including TRBV6-2 and TRBV6-3.

Both 60 Vbeta primers and 13 Jbeta primers went into the PCR. This table comes from immunoSEQ multiplex PCR, and its TCRdb copy is limited to in-frame clones, with some not included. This sample has 150,000 to 200,000 clones; just over 75% occur once, and the top ten carry under 2%. The CDR3 runs to 16 residues. The germline V gene has CDR1 SGHAT and CDR2 FQNNGV. Trimming took 1 base from V and 3 from J; bases not matched to a gene: 7. Remarks on this clone: What it binds is unknown.

This receptor was identified in a man younger than 40 in good health and CMV-seronegative. The chain has TRBV11-2 and TRBJ2-3, with 7 bases aligning to TRBD1. Material: PBMCs. The CDR3, as DNA: TGTGCCAGCAGCTTAGGGCCGGGACAGATAACAGATACGCAGTATTTT. This encodes CASSLGPGQITDTQYF.